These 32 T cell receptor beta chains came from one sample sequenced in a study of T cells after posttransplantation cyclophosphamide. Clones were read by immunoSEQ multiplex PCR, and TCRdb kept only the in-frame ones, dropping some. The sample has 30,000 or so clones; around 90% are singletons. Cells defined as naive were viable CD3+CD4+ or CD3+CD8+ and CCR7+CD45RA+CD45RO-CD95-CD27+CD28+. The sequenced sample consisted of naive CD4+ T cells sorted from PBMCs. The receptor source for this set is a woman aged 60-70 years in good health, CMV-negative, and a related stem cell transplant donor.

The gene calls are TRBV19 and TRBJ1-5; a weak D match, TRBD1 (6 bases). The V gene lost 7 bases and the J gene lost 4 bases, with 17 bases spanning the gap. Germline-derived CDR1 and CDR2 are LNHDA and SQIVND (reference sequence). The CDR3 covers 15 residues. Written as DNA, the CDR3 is TGTGCCAGTACCAGGGGTGGGAGGGAGAATCAGCCCCAGCATTTT. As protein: CASTRGGRENQPQHF.

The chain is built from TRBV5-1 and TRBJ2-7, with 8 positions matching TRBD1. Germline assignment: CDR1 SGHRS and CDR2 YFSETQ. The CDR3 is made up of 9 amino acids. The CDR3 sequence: CASGQGTSV. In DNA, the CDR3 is TGCGCCAGTGGACAGGGCACGAGCGTC.

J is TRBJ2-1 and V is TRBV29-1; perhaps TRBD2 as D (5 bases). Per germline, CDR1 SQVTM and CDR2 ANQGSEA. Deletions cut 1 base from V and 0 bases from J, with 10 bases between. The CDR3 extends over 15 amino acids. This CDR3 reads CSVEGLTSSYNEQFF. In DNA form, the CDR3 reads TGCAGCGTTGAAGGACTAACAAGCTCCTACAATGAGCAGTTCTTC.

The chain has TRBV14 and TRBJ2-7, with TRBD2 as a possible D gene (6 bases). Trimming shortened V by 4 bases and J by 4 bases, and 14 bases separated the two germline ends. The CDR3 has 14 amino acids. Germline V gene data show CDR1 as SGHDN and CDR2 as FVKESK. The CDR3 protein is CASSPGRGVYEQYF. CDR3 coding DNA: TGTGCCAGCAGCCCCGGGCGGGGAGTTTACGAGCAGTACTTC. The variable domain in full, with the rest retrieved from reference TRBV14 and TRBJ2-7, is EAGVTQFPSHSVIEKGQTVTLRCDPISGHDNLYWYRRVMGKEIKFLLHFVKESKQDESGMPNNRFLAERTGGTYSTLKVQPAELEDSGVYFCASSPGRGVYEQYFGPGTRLTVT.

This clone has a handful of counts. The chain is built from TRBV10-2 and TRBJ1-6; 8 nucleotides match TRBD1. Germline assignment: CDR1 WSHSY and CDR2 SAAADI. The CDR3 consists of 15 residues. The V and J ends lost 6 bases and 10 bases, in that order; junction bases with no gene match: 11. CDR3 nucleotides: TGCGCCAGCAGCTACGCCGGACAGGGTGGCTCACCCCTCCACTTT. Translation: CASSYAGQGGSPLHF.

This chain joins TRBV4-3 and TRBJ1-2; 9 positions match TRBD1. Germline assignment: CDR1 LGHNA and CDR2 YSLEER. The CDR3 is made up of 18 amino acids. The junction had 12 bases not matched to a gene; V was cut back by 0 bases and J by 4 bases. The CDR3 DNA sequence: TGCGCCAGCAGCCAAGATATGGGACAGGGACGCGTCGTCTATGGCTACACCTTC. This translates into CASSQDMGQGRVVYGYTF.

CDR3 amino acids: CASSSVWQREGQGGELFF. CDR3 bases: TGTGCCAGCAGCAGTGTTTGGCAGCGGGAGGGCCAAGGCGGGGAGCTGTTTTTT. V and J are TRBV11-3 and TRBJ2-2; TRBD2 aligns across 10 bases. Germline CDR1 and CDR2: SGHNT and YENEEA. The V segment lost 5 bases and the J segment 7 bases; nucleotides outside the gene matches: 16. This CDR3 comprises 18 residues.

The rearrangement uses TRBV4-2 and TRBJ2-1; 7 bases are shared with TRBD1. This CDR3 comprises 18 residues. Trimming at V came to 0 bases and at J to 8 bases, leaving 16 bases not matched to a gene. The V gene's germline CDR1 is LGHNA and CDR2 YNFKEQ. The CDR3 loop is CASSQDRLRTGLLDEQFF. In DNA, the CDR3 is TGTGCCAGCAGCCAAGATCGGCTAAGGACAGGCCTCTTGGATGAGCAGTTCTTC.

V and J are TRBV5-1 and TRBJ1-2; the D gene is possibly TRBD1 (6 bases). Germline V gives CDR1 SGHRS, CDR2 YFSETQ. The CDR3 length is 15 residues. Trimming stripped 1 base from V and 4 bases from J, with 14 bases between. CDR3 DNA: TGCGCCAGCAGCTTGCCAGAACAGGGATCCTATGGCTACACCTTC. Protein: CASSLPEQGSYGYTF.

The DNA for the CDR3 is TGTGCCAGCAGCCTCAGGGGTGGGGGGAACACTGAAGCTTTCTTT. Its protein product is CASSLRGGGNTEAFF. The chain is built from TRBV7-6 and TRBJ1-1; possibly TRBD1 for D (6 bases). The germline V gene has CDR1 SGHVS and CDR2 FNYEAQ. This CDR3 has 15 amino acids. The V end was cut by 5 bases, the J end by 1 base, with 14 bases between.

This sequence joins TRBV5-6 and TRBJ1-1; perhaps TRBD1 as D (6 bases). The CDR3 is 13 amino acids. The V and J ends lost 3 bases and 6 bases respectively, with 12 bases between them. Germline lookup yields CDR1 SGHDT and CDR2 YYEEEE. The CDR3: CASSYTGRAEAFF. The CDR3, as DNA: TGTGCCAGCAGCTACACAGGGAGGGCTGAAGCTTTCTTT.

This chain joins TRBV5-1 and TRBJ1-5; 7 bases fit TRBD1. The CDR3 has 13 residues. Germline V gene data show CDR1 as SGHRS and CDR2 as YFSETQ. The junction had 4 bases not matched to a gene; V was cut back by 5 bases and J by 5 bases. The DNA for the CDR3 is TGCGCCAGCAGAGACAGGGATCATCAGCCCCAGCATTTT. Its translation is CASRDRDHQPQHF.

The CDR3 here is CASSRGLSPYEQYF. In DNA, the CDR3 is TGCGCCAGCAGCCGGGGACTGTCACCCTACGAGCAGTACTTC. This chain connects TRBV5-1 to TRBJ2-7, with TRBD2 as a possible D gene (6 bases). This CDR3 region has 14 residues. The V end was cut by 4 bases, the J end by 2 bases, with 13 bases between. The germline gives CDR1 SGHRS, CDR2 YFSETQ.

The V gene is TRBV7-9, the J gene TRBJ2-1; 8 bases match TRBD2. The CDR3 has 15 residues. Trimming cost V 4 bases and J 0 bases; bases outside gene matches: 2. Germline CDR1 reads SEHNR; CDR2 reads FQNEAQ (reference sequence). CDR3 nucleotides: TGTGCCAGCAGCTGGAGCGGGGGCTCCTACAATGAGCAGTTCTTC. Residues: CASSWSGGSYNEQFF.

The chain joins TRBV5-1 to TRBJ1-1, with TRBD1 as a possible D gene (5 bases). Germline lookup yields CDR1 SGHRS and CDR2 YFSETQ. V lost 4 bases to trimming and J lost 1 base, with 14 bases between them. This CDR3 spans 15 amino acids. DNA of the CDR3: TGCGCCAGCAGCCCGGGGGAGGCTTGGAACACTGAAGCTTTCTTT. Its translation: CASSPGEAWNTEAFF. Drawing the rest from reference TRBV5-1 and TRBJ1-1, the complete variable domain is KAGVTQTPRYLIKTRGQQVTLSCSPISGHRSVSWYQQTPGQGLQFLFEYFSETQRNKGNFPGRFSGRQFSNSRSEMNVSTLELGDSALYLCASSPGEAWNTEAFFGQGTRLTVV.

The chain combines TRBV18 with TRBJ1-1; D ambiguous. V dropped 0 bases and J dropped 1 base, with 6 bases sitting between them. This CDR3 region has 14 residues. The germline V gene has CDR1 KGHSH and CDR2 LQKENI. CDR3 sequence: CASSPPAGNTEAFF. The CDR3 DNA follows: TGTGCCAGCTCACCACCGGCGGGGAACACTGAAGCTTTCTTT.

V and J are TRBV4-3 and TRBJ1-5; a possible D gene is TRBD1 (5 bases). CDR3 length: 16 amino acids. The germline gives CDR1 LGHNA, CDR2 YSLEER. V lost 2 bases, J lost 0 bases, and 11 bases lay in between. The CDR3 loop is CASSQTWTSSNQPQHF. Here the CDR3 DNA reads TGCGCCAGCAGCCAAACCTGGACATCTAGCAATCAGCCCCAGCATTTT.

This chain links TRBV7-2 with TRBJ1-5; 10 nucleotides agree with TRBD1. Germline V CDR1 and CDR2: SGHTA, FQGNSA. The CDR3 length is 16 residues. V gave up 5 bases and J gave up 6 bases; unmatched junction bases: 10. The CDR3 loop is CASSPQQDRGSQPQHF. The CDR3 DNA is TGTGCCAGCAGCCCCCAGCAGGACAGGGGGAGTCAGCCCCAGCATTTT.

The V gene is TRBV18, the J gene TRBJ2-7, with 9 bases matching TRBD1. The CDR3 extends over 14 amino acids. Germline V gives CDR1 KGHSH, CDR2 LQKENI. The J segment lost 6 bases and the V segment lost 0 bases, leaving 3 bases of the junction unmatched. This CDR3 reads CASSPPTGGPEQYF. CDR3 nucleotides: TGTGCCAGCTCACCACCGACAGGGGGGCCCGAGCAGTACTTC.

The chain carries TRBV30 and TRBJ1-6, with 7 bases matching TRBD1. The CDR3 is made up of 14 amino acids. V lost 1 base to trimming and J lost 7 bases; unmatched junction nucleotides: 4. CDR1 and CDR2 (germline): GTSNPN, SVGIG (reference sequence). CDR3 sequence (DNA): TGTGCCTGGAGTGGACAGGGCGCAAATTCACCCCTCCACTTT. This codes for CAWSGQGANSPLHF.

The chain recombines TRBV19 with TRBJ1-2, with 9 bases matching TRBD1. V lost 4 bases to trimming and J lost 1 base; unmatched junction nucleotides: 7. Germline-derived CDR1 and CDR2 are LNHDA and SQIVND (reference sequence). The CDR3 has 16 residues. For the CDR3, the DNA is TGTGCCAGTAGTACTATCACAGGGGGCGGTAACTATGGCTACACCTTC. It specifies CASSTITGGGNYGYTF.

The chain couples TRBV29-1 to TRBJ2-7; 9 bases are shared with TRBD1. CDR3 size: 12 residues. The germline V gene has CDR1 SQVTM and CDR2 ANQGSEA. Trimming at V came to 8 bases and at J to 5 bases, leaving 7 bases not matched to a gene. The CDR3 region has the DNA TGCAGCACCCGGGACAGGGATCACGAGCAGTACTTC. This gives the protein CSTRDRDHEQYF.

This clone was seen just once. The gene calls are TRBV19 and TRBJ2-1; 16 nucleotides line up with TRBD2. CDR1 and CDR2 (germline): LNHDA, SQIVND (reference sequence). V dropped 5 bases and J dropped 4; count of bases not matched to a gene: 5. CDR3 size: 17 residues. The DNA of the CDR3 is TGTGCCAGTAGTCCCGGGACTAGCGGGGGGGCATACAATGAGCAGTTCTTC. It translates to CASSPGTSGGAYNEQFF.

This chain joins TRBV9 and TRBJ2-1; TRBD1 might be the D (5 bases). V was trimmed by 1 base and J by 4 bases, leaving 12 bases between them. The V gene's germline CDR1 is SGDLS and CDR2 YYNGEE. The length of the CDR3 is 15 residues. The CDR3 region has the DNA TGTGCCAGCAGCGTAACATCGACAGATTACAATGAGCAGTTCTTC. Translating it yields CASSVTSTDYNEQFF. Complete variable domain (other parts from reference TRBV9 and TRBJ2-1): DSGVTQTPKHLITATGQRVTLRCSPRSGDLSVYWYQQSLDQGLQFLIQYYNGEERAKGNILERFSAQQFPDLHSELNLSSLELGDSALYFCASSVTSTDYNEQFFGPGTRLTVL.

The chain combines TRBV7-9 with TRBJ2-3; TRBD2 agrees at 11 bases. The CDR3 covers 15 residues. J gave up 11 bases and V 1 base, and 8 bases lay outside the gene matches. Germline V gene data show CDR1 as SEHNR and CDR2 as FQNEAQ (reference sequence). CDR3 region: CASSLDSGRAPGQYF. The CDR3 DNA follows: TGTGCCAGCAGCTTAGATAGCGGGAGGGCTCCCGGGCAGTATTTT. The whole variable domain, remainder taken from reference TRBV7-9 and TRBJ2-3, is DTGVSQNPRHKITKRGQNVTFRCDPISEHNRLYWYRQTLGQGPEFLTYFQNEAQLEKSRLLSDRFSAERPKGSFSTLEIQRTEQGDSAMYLCASSLDSGRAPGQYFGPGTRLTVL.

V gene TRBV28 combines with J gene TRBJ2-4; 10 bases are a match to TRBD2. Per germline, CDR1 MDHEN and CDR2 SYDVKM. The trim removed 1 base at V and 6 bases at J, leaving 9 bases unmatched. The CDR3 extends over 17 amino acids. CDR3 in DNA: TGTGCCAGCAGTTTATCGAATAGCGGGAGGATTTTAAACATTCAGTACTTC. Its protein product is CASSLSNSGRILNIQYF.

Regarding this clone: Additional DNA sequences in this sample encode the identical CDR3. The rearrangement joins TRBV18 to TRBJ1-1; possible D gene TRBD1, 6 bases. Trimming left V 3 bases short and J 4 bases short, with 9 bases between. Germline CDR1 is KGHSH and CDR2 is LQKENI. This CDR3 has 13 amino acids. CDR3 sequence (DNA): TGTGCCAGCTCACCCCAGGGGTTCACTGAAGCTTTCTTT. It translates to CASSPQGFTEAFF.

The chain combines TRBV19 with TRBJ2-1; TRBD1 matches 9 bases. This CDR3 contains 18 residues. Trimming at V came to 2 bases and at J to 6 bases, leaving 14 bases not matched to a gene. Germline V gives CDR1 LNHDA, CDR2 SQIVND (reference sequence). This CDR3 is CASSINRPGQGKPNEQFF. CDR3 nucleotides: TGTGCCAGTAGTATAAACCGGCCGGGACAGGGAAAACCCAATGAGCAGTTCTTC.

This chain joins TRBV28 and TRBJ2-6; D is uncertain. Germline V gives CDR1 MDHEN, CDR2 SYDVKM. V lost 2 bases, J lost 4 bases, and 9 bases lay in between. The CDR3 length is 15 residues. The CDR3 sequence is CASSLAGNGANVLTF. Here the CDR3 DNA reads TGTGCCAGCAGTTTAGCAGGCAACGGGGCCAACGTCCTGACTTTC. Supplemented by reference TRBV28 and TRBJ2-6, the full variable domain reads DVKVTQSSRYLVKRTGEKVFLECVQDMDHENMFWYRQDPGLGLRLIYFSYDVKMKEKGDIPEGYSVSREKKERFSLILESASTNQTSMYLCASSLAGNGANVLTFGAGSRLTVL.

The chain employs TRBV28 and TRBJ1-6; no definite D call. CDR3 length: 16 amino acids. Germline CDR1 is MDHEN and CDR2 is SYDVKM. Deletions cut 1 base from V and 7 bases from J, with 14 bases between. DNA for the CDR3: TGTGCCAGCAGTTTATATTGGGTAACGGGGAATTCACCCCTCCACTTT. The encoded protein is CASSLYWVTGNSPLHF.

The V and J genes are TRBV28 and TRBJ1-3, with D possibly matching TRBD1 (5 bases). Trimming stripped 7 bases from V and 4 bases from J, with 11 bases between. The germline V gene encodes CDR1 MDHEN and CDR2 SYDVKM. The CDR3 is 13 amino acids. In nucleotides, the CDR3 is TGTGCCAGCATCGGACAAAGCGGAAACACCATATATTTT. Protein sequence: CASIGQSGNTIYF.

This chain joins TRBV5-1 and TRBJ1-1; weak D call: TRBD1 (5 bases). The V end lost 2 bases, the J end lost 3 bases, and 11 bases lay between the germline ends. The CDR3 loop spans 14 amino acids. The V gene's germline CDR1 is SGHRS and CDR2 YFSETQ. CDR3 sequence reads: CASSFDSSYTEAFF. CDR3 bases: TGCGCCAGCAGCTTTGACAGCTCTTACACTGAAGCTTTCTTT.